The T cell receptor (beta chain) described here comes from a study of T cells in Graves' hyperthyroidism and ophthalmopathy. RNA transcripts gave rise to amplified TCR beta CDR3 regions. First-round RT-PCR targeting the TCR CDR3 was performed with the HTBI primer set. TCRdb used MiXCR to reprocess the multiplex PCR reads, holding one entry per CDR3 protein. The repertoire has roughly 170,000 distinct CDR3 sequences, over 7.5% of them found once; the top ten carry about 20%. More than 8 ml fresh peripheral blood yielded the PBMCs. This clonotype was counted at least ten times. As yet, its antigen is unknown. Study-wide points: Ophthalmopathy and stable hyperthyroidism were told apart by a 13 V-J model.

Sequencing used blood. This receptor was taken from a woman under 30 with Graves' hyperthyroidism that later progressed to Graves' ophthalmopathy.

CDR3: CSAQQGGGGELFF. The CDR3, as DNA: TGCAGTGCTCAACAGGGGGGAGGCGGGGAGCTGTTTTTT. J is TRBJ2-2 and V is TRBV20-1; TRBD1 matches 8 bases. There are 13 residues in the CDR3. The trim removed 5 bases at V and 7 bases at J, leaving 6 bases unmatched. The V gene's germline CDR1 is DFQATT and CDR2 SNEGSKA (reference sequence).